This T cell receptor beta chain was obtained from a study of blood T cell dynamics during melanoma immunotherapy. General study findings and limits: The study could not tell melanoma-specific clones from general immune activation.

For sorted CD8+ subsets, all extracted DNA was loaded. Profiled with immunoSEQ multiplex PCR; TCRdb holds only in-frame clones, not every one. The table shows 15,000 or so clones, with around 91% occurring only once. Time point here: week 3, after first cycle of checkpoint inhibitor. V lost 10 bases, J lost 3 bases, and 10 bases lay in between. Looked up from germline, CDR1 is MNHEY and CDR2 is SVGAGI. The CDR3 is made up of 12 amino acids. This clone showed up just once. Its antigen is undetermined. V gene TRBV6-5 combines with J gene TRBJ2-1; TRBD1 is a possible D gene (6 bases). Sequencing was performed on effector memory CD8+ T cells from blood, taken from a patient treated with checkpoint blockade. The receptor comes from a human donor with melanoma. CDR3 residues: CATGQNYNEQFF. The CDR3 DNA follows: TGTGCCACCGGACAGAACTACAATGAGCAGTTCTTC.